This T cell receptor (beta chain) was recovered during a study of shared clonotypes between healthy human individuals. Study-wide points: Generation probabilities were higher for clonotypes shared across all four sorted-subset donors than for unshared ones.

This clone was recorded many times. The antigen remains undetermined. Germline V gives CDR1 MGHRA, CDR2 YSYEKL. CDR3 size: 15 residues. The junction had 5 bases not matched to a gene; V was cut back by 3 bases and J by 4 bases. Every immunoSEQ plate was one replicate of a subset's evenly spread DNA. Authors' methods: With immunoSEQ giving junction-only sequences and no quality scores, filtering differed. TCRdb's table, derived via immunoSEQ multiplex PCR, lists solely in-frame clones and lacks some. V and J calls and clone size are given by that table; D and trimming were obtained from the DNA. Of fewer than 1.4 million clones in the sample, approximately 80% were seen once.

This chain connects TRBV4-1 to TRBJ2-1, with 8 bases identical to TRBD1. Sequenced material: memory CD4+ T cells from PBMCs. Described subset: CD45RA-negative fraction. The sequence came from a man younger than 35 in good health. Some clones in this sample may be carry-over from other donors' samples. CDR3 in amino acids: CASSQSRDRYNEQFF. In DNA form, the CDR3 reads TGCGCCAGCAGCCAGTCCCGGGACAGGTACAATGAGCAGTTCTTC.